This T cell receptor beta chain was profiled in a study of T cells after posttransplantation cyclophosphamide. Cells defined as naive were viable CD3+CD4+ or CD3+CD8+ and CCR7+CD45RA+CD45RO-CD95-CD27+CD28+. Germline assignment: CDR1 MNHNS and CDR2 SASEGT. This CDR3 is 14 amino acids long. V gave up 5 bases and J gave up 3 bases, with 12 bases separating them. TCRdb's table, derived via immunoSEQ multiplex PCR, lists solely in-frame clones and lacks some. The data show some 9,400 clones, roughly 98% seen once. The rearrangement joins TRBV6-1 to TRBJ2-3; D is ambiguous. The sample comprised naive CD4+ T cells sorted from PBMCs. The TCR originated in a woman aged 55-70 years in good health, CMV-negative, and a related stem cell transplant donor. CDR3 amino acids: CASSLALGTDTQYF. The DNA of the CDR3 is TGTGCCAGCAGTTTAGCCCTTGGGACAGATACGCAGTATTTT.